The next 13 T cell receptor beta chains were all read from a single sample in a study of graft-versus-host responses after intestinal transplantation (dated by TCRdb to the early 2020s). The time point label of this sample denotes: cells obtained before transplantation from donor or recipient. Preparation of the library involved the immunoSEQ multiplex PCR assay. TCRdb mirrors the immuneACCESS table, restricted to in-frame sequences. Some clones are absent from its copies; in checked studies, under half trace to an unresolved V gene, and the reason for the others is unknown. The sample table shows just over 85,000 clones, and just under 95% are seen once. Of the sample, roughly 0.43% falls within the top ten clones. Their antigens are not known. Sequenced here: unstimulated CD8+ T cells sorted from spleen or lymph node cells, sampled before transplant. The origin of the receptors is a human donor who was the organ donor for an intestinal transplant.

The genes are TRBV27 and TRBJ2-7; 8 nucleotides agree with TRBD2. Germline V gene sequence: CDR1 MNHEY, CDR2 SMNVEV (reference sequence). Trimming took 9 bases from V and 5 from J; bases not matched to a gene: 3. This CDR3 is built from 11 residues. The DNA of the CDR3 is TGTGCCAGTCGGGGGGGAAACGAGCAGTACTTC. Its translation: CASRGGNEQYF.

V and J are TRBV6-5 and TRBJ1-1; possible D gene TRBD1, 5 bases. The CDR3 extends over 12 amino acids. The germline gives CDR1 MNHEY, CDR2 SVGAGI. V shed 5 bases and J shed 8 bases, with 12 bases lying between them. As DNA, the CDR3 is TGTGCCAGCAGTCTACCCGGGGGGGAAGCTTTCTTT. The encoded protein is CASSLPGGEAFF.

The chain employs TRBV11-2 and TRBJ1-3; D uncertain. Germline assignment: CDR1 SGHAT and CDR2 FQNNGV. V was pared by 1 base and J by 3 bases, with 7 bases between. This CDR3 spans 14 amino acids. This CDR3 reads CASSLGGIGNTIYF. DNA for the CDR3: TGTGCCAGCAGCTTAGGAGGGATTGGAAACACCATATATTTT.

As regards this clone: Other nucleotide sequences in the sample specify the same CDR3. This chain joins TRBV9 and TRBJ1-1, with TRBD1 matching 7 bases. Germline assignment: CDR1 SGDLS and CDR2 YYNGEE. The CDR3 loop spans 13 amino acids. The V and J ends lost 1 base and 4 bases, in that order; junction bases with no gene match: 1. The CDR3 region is CASSVPGGTEAFF. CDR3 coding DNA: TGTGCCAGCAGCGTACCAGGGGGCACTGAAGCTTTCTTT.

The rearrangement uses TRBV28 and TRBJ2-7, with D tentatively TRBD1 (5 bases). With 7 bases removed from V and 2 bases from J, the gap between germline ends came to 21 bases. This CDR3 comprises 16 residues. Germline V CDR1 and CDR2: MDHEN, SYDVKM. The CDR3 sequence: CASTEFQAGPPYEQYF. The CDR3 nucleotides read TGTGCCAGCACCGAATTCCAGGCAGGGCCGCCCTACGAGCAGTACTTC.

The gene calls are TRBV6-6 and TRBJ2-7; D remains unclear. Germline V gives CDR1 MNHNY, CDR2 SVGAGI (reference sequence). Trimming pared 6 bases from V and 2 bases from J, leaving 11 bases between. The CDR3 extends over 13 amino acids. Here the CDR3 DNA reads TGTGCCAGCAGCACTCCTTCCACCTACGAGCAGTACTTC. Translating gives CASSTPSTYEQYF.

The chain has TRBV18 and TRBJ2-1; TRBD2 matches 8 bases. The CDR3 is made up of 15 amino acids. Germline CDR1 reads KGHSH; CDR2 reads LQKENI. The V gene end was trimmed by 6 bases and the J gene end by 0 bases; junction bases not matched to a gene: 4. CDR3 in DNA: TGTGCCAGCTCCCTTAGCGGGGTCTCCTACAATGAGCAGTTCTTC. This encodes CASSLSGVSYNEQFF.

CDR3 protein: CASRITFAGGDGELFF. In DNA form, the CDR3 reads TGTGCCAGCCGTATCACCTTCGCAGGGGGTGACGGGGAGCTGTTTTTT. J is TRBJ2-2 and V is TRBV7-9, with 7 bases lining up with TRBD1. The junction had 16 bases not matched to a gene; V was cut back by 8 bases and J by 7 bases. Germline loops: CDR1 SEHNR, CDR2 FQNEAQ (reference sequence). This CDR3 has 16 residues.

CDR3 loop: CASSVGQGGYEQYF. CDR3 sequence (DNA): TGTGCCAGCAGCGTAGGGCAGGGCGGTTACGAGCAGTACTTC. V gene TRBV9 combines with J gene TRBJ2-7; perhaps TRBD1 as D (5 bases). There are 14 residues in the CDR3. Germline lookup yields CDR1 SGDLS and CDR2 YYNGEE. V lost 0 bases to trimming and J lost 4 bases, with 11 bases between them.

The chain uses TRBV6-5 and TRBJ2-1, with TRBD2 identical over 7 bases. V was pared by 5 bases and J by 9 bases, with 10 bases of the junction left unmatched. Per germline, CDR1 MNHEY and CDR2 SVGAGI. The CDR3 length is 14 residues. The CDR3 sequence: CASSPWGGDGEQFF. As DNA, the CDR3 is TGTGCCAGCAGTCCCTGGGGGGGGGACGGTGAGCAGTTCTTC.

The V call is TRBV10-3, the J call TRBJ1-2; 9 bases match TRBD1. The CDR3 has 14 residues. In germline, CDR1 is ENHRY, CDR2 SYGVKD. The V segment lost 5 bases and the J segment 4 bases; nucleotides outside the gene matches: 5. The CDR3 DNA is TGTGCCATCAGTAGGGGGACAGGGCTCTATGGCTACACCTTC. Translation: CAISRGTGLYGYTF.

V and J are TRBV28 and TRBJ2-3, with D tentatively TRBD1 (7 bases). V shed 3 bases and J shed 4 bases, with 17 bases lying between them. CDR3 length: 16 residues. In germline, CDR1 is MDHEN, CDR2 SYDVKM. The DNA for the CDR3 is TGTGCCAGCAGTTTTTTTGTCAGGGGGGAATCAGATACGCAGTATTTT. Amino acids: CASSFFVRGESDTQYF.

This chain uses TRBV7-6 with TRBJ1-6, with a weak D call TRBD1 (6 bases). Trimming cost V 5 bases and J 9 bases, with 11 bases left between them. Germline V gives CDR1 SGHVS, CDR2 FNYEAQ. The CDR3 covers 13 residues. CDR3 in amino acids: CASSKSGASPLHF. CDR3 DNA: TGTGCCAGCAGCAAGTCAGGGGCTTCACCCCTCCACTTT.